What follows describes a single T cell receptor (beta chain). Its antigen remains unknown. Germline assignment: CDR1 SQVTM and CDR2 ANQGSEA. The CDR3 runs to 13 residues. V lost 7 bases and J lost 3; bases outside the gene matches: 7. This entry belongs to a study of shared clonotypes between healthy human individuals. Study-wide results and limits: Blood was the sole source, and tissue repertoires probably differ.

As processed by the authors: As immunoSEQ supplied junction-only sequences (without quality scores), filtering differed. Here immunoSEQ multiplex PCR was the method, and the copy in TCRdb shows in-frame clones only, minus some. Clone size and the V and J calls come from that table; the DNA yielded D and trimming. Among about 990,000 clones listed, approximately 80% were seen once. Negatively enriched CD4+ T cells were divided by CD45RA into naive and memory. The chain has TRBV29-1 and TRBJ2-7; 9 bases are a match to TRBD1. This TCR was sampled from a man aged 18 to 30 in good health. Some clones in this sample may be carry-over from other donors' samples. The sequencing sample was made of memory CD4+ T cells from PBMCs. Subset meaning: CD45RA-negative fraction. The CDR3 coding sequence is TGCAGCGGCGGGACAGGGTACAACTACGAGCAGTACTTC. Protein product: CSGGTGYNYEQYF.